The 20 T cell receptor beta chains given below trace back to one sample, sequenced in a study of control samples from healthy donors and cancer patients. Assay used: immunoSEQ multiplex PCR; TCRdb lists only in-frame clones, some missing. The sample carries 99,000 or so clones, under 90% recorded once. The sequenced material came from blood. The receptors originated from a woman between 45 and 65 years old in good health.

The chain links TRBV7-2 to TRBJ1-2, with D uncertain. V gave up 5 bases and J gave up 4 bases, with 14 bases separating them. CDR1 and CDR2 from the germline V gene are SGHTA and FQGNSA. CDR3 length equals 14 residues. The CDR3 spells CASSPPRESYGYTF. DNA for the CDR3: TGTGCCAGCAGCCCCCCGAGGGAGTCCTATGGCTACACCTTC.

The genes are TRBV19 and TRBJ1-3; D possibly corresponds to TRBD1 (5 bases). The CDR3 is 10 amino acids. CDR1 is LNHDA and CDR2 is SQIVND in the germline V gene (reference sequence). V dropped 8 bases and J dropped 7 bases, with 6 bases sitting between them. CDR3 coding DNA: TGTGCCAGTCGGGGGAACACCATATATTTT. It encodes CASRGNTIYF.

CDR3 amino acids: CASSQQWGNTEAFF. The CDR3 DNA sequence: TGTGCCAGCAGCCAACAATGGGGTAACACTGAAGCTTTCTTT. The chain employs TRBV3-1 (or the pseudogene TRBV3-2) and TRBJ1-1; D not resolved. Germline CDR1 and CDR2: LGHDT and YNNKEL (reference sequence). The ends were cut back, 2 bases at V and 2 bases at J, with 9 bases in the middle. This CDR3 is built from 14 residues.

The chain joins TRBV9 to TRBJ2-7, with 8 nucleotides matching TRBD1. The junction had 5 bases not matched to a gene; V was cut back by 4 bases and J by 2 bases. Germline V gives CDR1 SGDLS, CDR2 YYNGEE. The CDR3 has 14 residues. CDR3: CASSSGTGPYEQYF. CDR3 nucleotides: TGTGCCAGCAGCTCAGGGACAGGCCCCTACGAGCAGTACTTC.

This sequence joins TRBV6-2 or TRBV6-3 and TRBJ2-1; a possible D gene is TRBD2 (6 bases). Germline CDR1 is MNHEY and CDR2 is SVGEGT. The V gene lost 4 bases and the J gene lost 12 bases, with 13 bases spanning the gap. The CDR3 consists of 12 residues. The CDR3 protein is CASSSEWRGQFF. The CDR3 DNA reads as TGTGCCAGCAGTTCCGAATGGAGGGGGCAGTTCTTC.

The chain joins TRBV5-1 to TRBJ1-2; no clear D gene. V was pared by 3 bases and J by 0 bases, with 6 bases between. Looked up from germline, CDR1 is SGHRS and CDR2 is YFSETQ. CDR3 length: 13 residues. As DNA, the CDR3 is TGCGCCAGCAGCTCCTCAACTAACTATGGCTACACCTTC. It codes for CASSSSTNYGYTF.

This clone occurred once. The chain couples TRBV6-5 to TRBJ2-2, with D possibly TRBD2 on 7 matching bases. The CDR3 consists of 15 residues. Germline lookup yields CDR1 MNHEY and CDR2 SVGAGI. V was pared by 7 bases and J by 4 bases, with 16 bases between. The chain's CDR3 is CASTLGGVGTGELFF. The CDR3 DNA sequence: TGTGCCAGCACCTTAGGGGGGGTCGGCACCGGGGAGCTGTTTTTT.

This clone was counted once. The chain is built from TRBV6-1 and TRBJ1-4; TRBD1 matches 8 bases. The CDR3 runs to 16 residues. Germline CDR1 reads MNHNS; CDR2 reads SASEGT. Trimming removed 3 bases from V and 0 bases from J; junction bases left unmatched: 3. The CDR3 DNA is TGTGCCAGCAGTGACATACAGGGGGCAACTAATGAAAAACTGTTTTTT. This encodes CASSDIQGATNEKLFF.

This clone was seen only a few times. The chain couples TRBV7-9 to TRBJ1-2; unclear D gene. Per the germline V gene, CDR1 is SEHNR and CDR2 is FQNEAQ (reference sequence). The V and J ends lost 1 base and 8 bases respectively, with 11 bases between them. The CDR3 length is 13 residues. CDR3 DNA sequence: TGTGCCAGCAGCTTAGAAGAGGGCCACGGCTACACCTTC. Its translation is CASSLEEGHGYTF.

This clone was found once. CDR3 loop: CSVRGGVGEQYF. The CDR3 bases are TGCAGCGTGCGGGGAGGGGTTGGCGAGCAGTACTTC. The chain combines TRBV29-1 with TRBJ2-7, with 7 bases that match TRBD2. V gave up 6 bases and J gave up 6 bases; unmatched junction bases: 8. CDR3 length: 12 amino acids. Germline V gene data show CDR1 as SQVTM and CDR2 as ANQGSEA.

The rearrangement uses TRBV10-3 and TRBJ1-6; D unresolved. V was pared by 3 bases and J by 3 bases, with 9 bases between. Germline CDR1 ENHRY, CDR2 SYGVKD. The CDR3 extends over 15 amino acids. The CDR3 coding sequence is TGTGCCATCAGTGAAAGACTGAACTATAATTCACCCCTCCACTTT. It translates to CAISERLNYNSPLHF.

The chain combines TRBV9 with TRBJ2-1, with 10 bases fitting TRBD1. The length of the CDR3 is 16 residues. V was pared by 4 bases and J by 7 bases, with 11 bases of the junction left unmatched. Per the germline V gene, CDR1 is SGDLS and CDR2 is YYNGEE. CDR3 loop: CASSLSGTGVKNEQFF. CDR3 coding DNA: TGTGCCAGCAGCCTTTCCGGGACAGGGGTGAAGAATGAGCAGTTCTTC.

Written as DNA, the CDR3 is TGTGCCAGCAGTCCCTCGGGGATAGCGGGAGTGAAACGCACAGATACGCAGTATTTT. Translation: CASSPSGIAGVKRTDTQYF. The genes are TRBV6-6 and TRBJ2-3; 9 nucleotides line up with TRBD2. In germline, CDR1 is MNHNY, CDR2 SVGAGI (reference sequence). Germline trimming cut 5 bases from V and 1 base from J; bases unmatched to any gene: 16. The CDR3 has 19 residues.

This clone has a handful of counts. The gene calls are TRBV4-3 and TRBJ1-6; D remains ambiguous. The CDR3 consists of 15 residues. V was clipped by 3 bases and J by 8 bases, with 14 bases between them. The germline CDR1 and CDR2 sequences are LGHNA and YSLEER. The CDR3 protein is CASSQPGPGDSPLHF. The CDR3 DNA reads TGCGCCAGCAGCCAGCCGGGCCCTGGGGATTCACCCCTCCACTTT.

This clone was picked up a small number of times. CDR3 nucleotide sequence: TGTGCCAGCAGCCAAGATCGGGGGACTTCGAACACCGGGGAGCTGTTTTTT. Translating gives CASSQDRGTSNTGELFF. The rearrangement joins TRBV4-2 to TRBJ2-2, with D maybe TRBD2 (6 bases). V dropped 0 bases and J dropped 0 bases, with 11 bases sitting between them. This CDR3 spans 17 amino acids. Germline-derived CDR1 and CDR2 are LGHNA and YNFKEQ.

The rearrangement links TRBV2 to TRBJ1-1; tentatively, D is TRBD1 (5 bases). V was shortened by 7 bases and J by 5 bases, with 8 bases between the two germline ends. The length of the CDR3 is 11 residues. Germline lookup yields CDR1 SNHLY and CDR2 FYNNEI. The CDR3: CASKEGTEAFF. As DNA, the CDR3 is TGTGCCAGCAAGGAGGGGACTGAAGCTTTCTTT. Variable domain in full (rest from reference TRBV2 and TRBJ1-1): EPEVTQTPSHQVTQMGQEVILRCVPISNHLYFYWYRQILGQKVEFLVSFYNNEISEKSEIFDDQFSVERPDGSNFTLKIRSTKLEDSAMYFCASKEGTEAFFGQGTRLTVV.

Notes on this clone: An end of the junction differs from the germline gene, which may be a read error. The chain joins TRBV3-1 (or the pseudogene TRBV3-2) to TRBJ2-3, with TRBD2 identical over 9 bases. This CDR3 has 17 amino acids. Germline V lookup: CDR1 LGHDT, CDR2 YNNKEL (reference sequence). The CDR3 loop is CASSQVSGGNRADTQYF. The CDR3 region has the DNA TGTGCCAGCAGTCAAGTCAGCGGGGGGAATAGGGCAGATACGCAGTATTTT.

Concerning this clone: Other DNA sequences in this specimen translate into the identical CDR3. The chain recombines TRBV5-4 with TRBJ2-7; TRBD1 agrees at 10 bases. CDR3 length: 14 residues. In germline, CDR1 is SGHNT, CDR2 YYREEE (reference sequence). The V and J ends lost 3 bases and 3 bases, in that order; junction bases with no gene match: 3. The CDR3 region is CASSSGQGFYEQYF. The DNA of the CDR3 is TGTGCCAGCAGCTCGGGACAGGGGTTCTACGAGCAGTACTTC.

V usage is TRBV7-2 and J usage is TRBJ2-1; 10 bases are a match to TRBD2. CDR3 length equals 15 residues. The ends lost 0 bases at V and 4 bases at J; junction bases unmatched: 0. The germline CDR1 and CDR2 sequences are SGHTA and FQGNSA. CDR3 in amino acids: CASSLASGGYNEQFF. The CDR3 DNA sequence: TGTGCCAGCAGCTTAGCTAGCGGGGGGTACAATGAGCAGTTCTTC. Filled out from reference TRBV7-2 and TRBJ2-1, the complete variable domain reads GAGVSQSPSNKVTEKGKDVELRCDPISGHTALYWYRQSLGQGLEFLIYFQGNSAPDKSGLPSDRFSAERTGGSVSTLTIQRTQQEDSAVYLCASSLASGGYNEQFFGPGTRLTVL.

This clone was found once. J is TRBJ2-3 and V is TRBV4-1, with TRBD2 as a possible D gene (5 bases). Germline V gene lookup returns CDR1 MGHRA and CDR2 YSYEKL. This CDR3 contains 17 residues. Trimming left V 0 bases short and J 1 base short, with 14 bases between. The DNA for the CDR3 is TGCGCCAGCAGCCAAGATTTAGCGTTCGGGCGCACAGATACGCAGTATTTT. Translation: CASSQDLAFGRTDTQYF.